The source of this T cell receptor (beta chain) is a study of blood T cell repertoires in COVID-19. Study background: Sample material is recorded as cDNA or gDNA derived from T cells, B-cell-depleted T cells, or PBMCs.

Some clones are missing from TCRdb's copy, which holds only in-frame ones; the method was immunoSEQ multiplex PCR. The sample holds around 250,000 clones, 70% to 90% seen once. Residents of about two dozen US areas, aged about 18 to 89 years, made up the participants. The CDR3 consists of 16 residues. V gave up 11 bases and J gave up 8 bases, with 28 bases separating them. Germline CDR1 WNHNN, CDR2 SYGVQD (reference sequence). The sequence was obtained from a woman aged 45-60 years who had recovered from COVID-19. The V call is TRBV10-1, the J call TRBJ1-5; D perhaps matches TRBD1 (5 bases). Sequencing input: PBMCs or T cells enriched from blood (not recorded which). The CDR3, as DNA: TGCGCCCCTATCTCCGACGGGGCGGGGACTAGGAAGCCCCAGCATTTT. Its protein is CAPISDGAGTRKPQHF.